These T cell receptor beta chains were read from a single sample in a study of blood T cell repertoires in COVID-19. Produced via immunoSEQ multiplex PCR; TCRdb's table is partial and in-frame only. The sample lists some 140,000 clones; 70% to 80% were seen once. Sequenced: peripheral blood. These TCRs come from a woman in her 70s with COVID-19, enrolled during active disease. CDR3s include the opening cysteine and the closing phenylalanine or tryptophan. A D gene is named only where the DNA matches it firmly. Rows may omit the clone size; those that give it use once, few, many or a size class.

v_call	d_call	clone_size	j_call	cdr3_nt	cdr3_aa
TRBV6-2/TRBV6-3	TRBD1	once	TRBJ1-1	TGTGCCAGCAGTCGACAGGGAAACGCTGAAGCTTTCTTT	CASSRQGNAEAFF
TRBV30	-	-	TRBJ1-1	TGTGCCTGGGAAACTCTCGCGAACACTGAAGCTTTCTTT	CAWETLANTEAFF
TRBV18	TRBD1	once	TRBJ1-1	TGTGCCAGCTCCGGACAGGGGAACACTGAAGCTTTCTTT	CASSGQGNTEAFF
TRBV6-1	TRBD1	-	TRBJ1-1	TGTGCCAGCAGTGTAGACAGGGGCACCATGAACACTGAAGCTTTCTTT	CASSVDRGTMNTEAFF
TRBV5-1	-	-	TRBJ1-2	TGCGCCAGCAGGATGTCGGGAACCCTTGATGGCTACACCTTC	CASRMSGTLDGYTF
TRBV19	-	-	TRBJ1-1	TGTGCCAGTAGTCCAGATCCGGAGGTGGGCCAAGCTTTCTTT	CASSPDPEVGQAFF
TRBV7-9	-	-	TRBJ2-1	TGTGCCAGCAGCTTAGTTCCATCATCGAGCTCCTACAATGAGCAGTTCTTC	CASSLVPSSSSYNEQFF
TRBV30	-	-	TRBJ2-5	TGTGCCTGGAGGACAGAAGAGACCCAGTACTTC	CAWRTEETQYF
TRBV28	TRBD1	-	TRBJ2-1	TGTGCCAGCAGGCCCGGGACAGGGGGTTACAATGAGCAGTTCTTC	CASRPGTGGYNEQFF
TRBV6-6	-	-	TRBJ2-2	TGTGCCAGCAGTTTACAGGTGTACACCGGGGAGCTGTTTTTT	CASSLQVYTGELFF
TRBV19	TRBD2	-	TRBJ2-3	TGTGCCAGTGGCCCTAGCGGGGGCCGCGGGGATACGCAGTATTTT	CASGPSGGRGDTQYF
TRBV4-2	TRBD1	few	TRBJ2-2	TGTGCCAGCAGCCTACGGACAGGGAACACCGGGGAGCTGTTTTTT	CASSLRTGNTGELFF
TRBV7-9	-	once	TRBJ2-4	TGTGCCAGCAGCCCCCAGGCAGTAGCCAAAAACATTCAGTACTTC	CASSPQAVAKNIQYF
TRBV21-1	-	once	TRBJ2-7	TGTGCCAGCAGCAAACACTCGGGACAGGGGGTGTCCTACGAGCAGTACTTC	CASSKHSGQGVSYEQYF
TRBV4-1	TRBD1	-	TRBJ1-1	TGCGCCAGCAGCGGGGGACAGCTGAACACTGAAGCTTTCTTT	CASSGGQLNTEAFF
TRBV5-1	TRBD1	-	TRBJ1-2	TGCGCCAGCAGCTCCTTTTTAGCCGGGACAGGGGGCGCCGGCTACACCTTC	CASSSFLAGTGGAGYTF
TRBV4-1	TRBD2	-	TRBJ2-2	TGCGCCAGCAGCCAAGTTAGGACTAGCGGGGGAGCATACGGGGAGCTGTTTTTT	CASSQVRTSGGAYGELFF
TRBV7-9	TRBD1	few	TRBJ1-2	TGTGCCAGCAGCTTAGGTTTTAGGGGGCGCGTTTATGGCTACACCTTC	CASSLGFRGRVYGYTF
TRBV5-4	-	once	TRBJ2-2	TGTGCCAGCAGCTTGGCCTCTGTATCCCCCACCGGGGAGCTGTTTTTT	CASSLASVSPTGELFF
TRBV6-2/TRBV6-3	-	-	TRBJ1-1	TGTGCCAGCAGTCCCACAGGGTACAACACTGAAGCTTTCTTT	CASSPTGYNTEAFF
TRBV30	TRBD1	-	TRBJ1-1	TGTGCCTGGAGTCAACAGGGGGGGGCTAAGAGGACTGAAGCTTTCTTT	CAWSQQGGAKRTEAFF
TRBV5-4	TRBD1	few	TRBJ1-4	TGTGCCAGCAGCCCTGGACAGGGGAGGCTAGATGAAAAACTGTTTTTT	CASSPGQGRLDEKLFF
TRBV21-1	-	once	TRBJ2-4	TGTGCCAGCAGCAATGACGGTTGGGCCCCGGAGGACTTC	CASSNDGWAPEDF
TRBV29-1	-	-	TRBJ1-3	TGCAGCTTCAGGGATTTGTTGGGAAACACCATATATTTT	CSFRDLLGNTIYF
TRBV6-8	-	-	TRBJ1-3	TGTGCCAGCAGCAAATCCGGAAACACCATATATTTT	CASSKSGNTIYF
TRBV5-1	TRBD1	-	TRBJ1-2	TGCGCCAGCAGCGGCGGGACAGCGTATGGCTACACCTTC	CASSGGTAYGYTF
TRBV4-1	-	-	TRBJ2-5	TGCGCCAGCAGCTACGGACAGTCCCAAGAGACCCAGTACTTC	CASSYGQSQETQYF
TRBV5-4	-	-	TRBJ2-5	TGTGCCAGCAGCTTAGGAGGGACCCAAGAGACCCAGTACTTC	CASSLGGTQETQYF
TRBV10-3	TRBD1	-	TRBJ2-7	TGTGCCGGGTCGCCAGGCAGGGGGAACGAGCAGTACTTC	CAGSPGRGNEQYF
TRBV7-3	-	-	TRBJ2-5	TGTGCCAGCAGCTTAACGAGTCAGACTAGTGGGACCCAGTACTTC	CASSLTSQTSGTQYF
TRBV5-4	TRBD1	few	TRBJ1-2	TGTGCCAGCAGCTCGACAGGGAGAGATGGCTACACCTTC	CASSSTGRDGYTF
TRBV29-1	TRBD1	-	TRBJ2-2	TGCAGCGCCACCGGGACAGGGGCCGGGGAGCTGTTTTTT	CSATGTGAGELFF
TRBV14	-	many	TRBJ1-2	TGTGCCAGCAGCCAAAATATCTATGGCTACACCTTC	CASSQNIYGYTF
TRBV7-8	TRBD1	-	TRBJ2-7	TGTGCCAGCAGCTTAGCATCAGGGACAGGGGGCGATGAGCAGTACTTC	CASSLASGTGGDEQYF
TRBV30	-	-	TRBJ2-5	TGTGCCCGGGCAGGGGAAAAAGAGACCCAGTACTTC	CARAGEKETQYF
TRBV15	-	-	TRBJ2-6	TGTGCCACCAGCAACAGGGTTGGGGCCAACGTCCTGACTTTC	CATSNRVGANVLTF
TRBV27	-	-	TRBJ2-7	TGTGCCAGCAGTTTATACAGATCCTACGAGCAGTACTTC	CASSLYRSYEQYF
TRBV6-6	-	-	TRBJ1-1	TGTGCCAGCAGTTACTTGAATGCAGGGGTGCGAACTGAAGCTTTCTTT	CASSYLNAGVRTEAFF
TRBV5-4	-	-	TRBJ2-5	TGTGCCAGCAGCTTTCGAGAGACCCAGTACTTC	CASSFRETQYF
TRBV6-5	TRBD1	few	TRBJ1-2	TGTGCCAGCAGTGACTCGACAGGGTATGGCTACACCTTC	CASSDSTGYGYTF
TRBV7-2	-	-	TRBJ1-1	TGTGCCAGCAGTCAGGAAGTCGGGACAAAGGGTTTCTTT	CASSQEVGTKGFF
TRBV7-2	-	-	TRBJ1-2	TGTGCCAGCAGCTGGTTCGGGGCTAACTATGGCTACACCTTC	CASSWFGANYGYTF
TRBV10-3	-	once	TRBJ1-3	TGTGCCATCCTGGGGGCGGCTGGAAACACCATATATTTT	CAILGAAGNTIYF
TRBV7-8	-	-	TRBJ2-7	TGTGCCAGCACCAACAAATCGACAGCAGTAAGCCGCTACGAGCAGTACTTC	CASTNKSTAVSRYEQYF
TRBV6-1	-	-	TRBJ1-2	TGTGCCAGCAGTGAGGAGGGGCGAGGCTACACCTTC	CASSEEGRGYTF
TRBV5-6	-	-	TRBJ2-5	TGTGCCAGCAGCTTGACGAGGGGGGGCCTTGAGACCCAGTACTTC	CASSLTRGGLETQYF
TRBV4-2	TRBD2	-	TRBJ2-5	TGTGCCAGCAGCCAAGAAGCGGGGACGGTAGAGACCCAGTACTTC	CASSQEAGTVETQYF
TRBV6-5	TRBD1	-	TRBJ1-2	TGTGCCAGCAGTAGACAGGGGGGTGACTATGGCTACACCTTC	CASSRQGGDYGYTF
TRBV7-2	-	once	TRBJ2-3	TGTGCCAGCAGCCACGGAGGTCGGGGGGCTAGAGATACGCAGTATTTT	CASSHGGRGARDTQYF
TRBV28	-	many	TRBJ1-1	TGTGCCACCAACCTTCGGACTGAAGCTTTCTTT	CATNLRTEAFF
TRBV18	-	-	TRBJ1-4	TGTGCCAGCTCACCCCCTGAGGACAGCTATAATGAAAAACTGTTTTTT	CASSPPEDSYNEKLFF
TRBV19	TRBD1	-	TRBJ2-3	TGTGCCAGTAGTATTACAGGGGCAGATACGCAGTATTTT	CASSITGADTQYF
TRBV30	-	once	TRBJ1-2	TGTGCCTGGAGTGTAAGGAGGGCTATTGGGACTCCCGTTGGCTACACCTTC	CAWSVRRAIGTPVGYTF
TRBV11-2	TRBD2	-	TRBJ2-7	TGTGCCAGCAGCTGGAGTGGGGGGGGCTCCTACGAGCAGTACTTC	CASSWSGGGSYEQYF
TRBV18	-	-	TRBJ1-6	TGTGCCAGCTCACCTAACCTGGGACAAACAAATTCACCCCTCCACTTT	CASSPNLGQTNSPLHF